The 29 T cell receptor beta chains below were found in one sample sequenced in a study of cytomegalovirus exposure and HLA in healthy donors. 60 Vbeta and 13 Jbeta primers were used in PCR. Produced via immunoSEQ multiplex PCR; TCRdb's table is partial and in-frame only. Among roughly 230,000 clones, about 93% were seen once, and the ten largest hold 1.7%. The specimen was PBMCs. These TCRs come from a girl aged 2-10 years in good health and CMV-seronegative.

This rearrangement joins TRBV5-6 to TRBJ2-1; 9 nucleotides line up with TRBD2. The CDR3 totals 16 residues. Looked up from germline, CDR1 is SGHDT and CDR2 is YYEEEE. V trimming: 0 bases; J trimming: 3 bases; junction bases outside the gene matches: 4. CDR3 in DNA: TGTGCCAGCAGCTTGGTAGCGGGGGTGTACTACAATGAGCAGTTCTTC. This translates into CASSLVAGVYYNEQFF.

The count of this clone is one. The rearrangement uses TRBV5-1 and TRBJ2-7; no clear D. The V gene's germline CDR1 is SGHRS and CDR2 YFSETQ. V was trimmed by 1 base and J by 0 bases, leaving 5 bases between them. The CDR3 loop spans 13 amino acids. The CDR3, as DNA: TGCGCCAGCAGCTTGCTACCCTCCTACGAGCAGTACTTC. Its protein product is CASSLLPSYEQYF. Complete variable domain (other parts from reference TRBV5-1 and TRBJ2-7): KAGVTQTPRYLIKTRGQQVTLSCSPISGHRSVSWYQQTPGQGLQFLFEYFSETQRNKGNFPGRFSGRQFSNSRSEMNVSTLELGDSALYLCASSLLPSYEQYFGPGTRLTVT.

The CDR3 reads CASSEAGIILNTEAFF. Here the CDR3 DNA reads TGTGCCAGCAGTGAAGCCGGGATTATCCTGAACACTGAAGCTTTCTTT. The V gene is TRBV2, the J gene TRBJ1-1; no clear D. The V gene's germline CDR1 is SNHLY and CDR2 FYNNEI. The length of the CDR3 is 16 residues. The V end was cut by 0 bases, the J end by 0 bases, with 11 bases between. Full variable domain (rest looked up from reference TRBV2 and TRBJ1-1): EPEVTQTPSHQVTQMGQEVILRCVPISNHLYFYWYRQILGQKVEFLVSFYNNEISEKSEIFDDQFSVERPDGSNFTLKIRSTKLEDSAMYFCASSEAGIILNTEAFFGQGTRLTVV.

J is TRBJ2-5 and V is TRBV7-8, with TRBD2 matching over 8 bases. Germline CDR1 SGHVS, CDR2 FQNEAQ. The CDR3 is 14 amino acids. V gave up 5 bases and J gave up 5 bases; unmatched junction bases: 7. CDR3 in amino acids: CASSPHREGETQYF. In DNA, the CDR3 is TGTGCCAGCAGCCCGCACCGGGAGGGGGAGACCCAGTACTTC.

This CDR3 is CASSPGTGGGYTF. DNA for the CDR3: TGTGCCAGCAGCCCAGGGACAGGGGGTGGCTACACCTTC. This chain uses TRBV6-5 with TRBJ1-2; 11 bases agree with TRBD1. Germline V lookup: CDR1 MNHEY, CDR2 SVGAGI. J lost 7 bases, V lost 6 bases, and 4 bases had no gene match. This CDR3 region has 13 residues.

The rearrangement joins TRBV2 to TRBJ1-2; D gene unclear. V lost 5 bases and J 11 bases, leaving 18 bases between the germline ends. CDR3 length equals 13 residues. CDR1 SNHLY and CDR2 FYNNEI come from the germline V gene. CDR3 amino acids: CASSLTVEIDYTF. DNA for the CDR3: TGTGCCAGCAGTCTTACTGTCGAGATAGATTACACCTTC.

The V call is TRBV13, the J call TRBJ2-2, with D perhaps TRBD1 (5 bases). There are 16 residues in the CDR3. Trimming took off 5 bases at V and 3 bases at J, with 16 bases between the two ends. Germline values: CDR1 PRHDT, CDR2 FYEKMQ (reference sequence). The CDR3 region has the DNA TGTGCCAGCAGCCCCGAGGAAAGACAGTACACCGGGGAGCTGTTTTTT. It codes for CASSPEERQYTGELFF.

This rearrangement joins TRBV27 to TRBJ2-1; 12 nucleotides agree with TRBD2. The CDR3 contains 17 residues. J lost 9 bases, V lost 2 bases, and 11 bases had no gene match. Germline-derived CDR1 and CDR2 are MNHEY and SMNVEV (reference sequence). This CDR3 reads CASSLELAGGWLGEQFF. Here the CDR3 DNA reads TGTGCCAGCAGTTTAGAACTAGCGGGAGGATGGTTAGGTGAGCAGTTCTTC.

The chain couples TRBV6-6 to TRBJ1-6; D possibly corresponds to TRBD1 (5 bases). This CDR3 has 15 amino acids. Germline values: CDR1 MNHNY, CDR2 SVGAGI (reference sequence). Trimming left V 3 bases short and J 16 bases short, with 22 bases between. CDR3 protein: CASSYLGEGVGTLHF. In DNA form, the CDR3 reads TGTGCCAGCAGTTATTTGGGGGAAGGGGTCGGGACTCTCCACTTT.

The rearrangement uses TRBV5-1 and TRBJ2-1, with TRBD2 matching over 8 bases. After removal of 9 bases from V and 6 bases from J, the junction contained 8 bases not matched to a gene. CDR1 and CDR2 (germline): SGHRS, YFSETQ. The CDR3 runs 13 residues. The CDR3 region has the DNA TGCGCCACCCGCGGGGGGAAACCCAATGAGCAGTTCTTC. Protein sequence: CATRGGKPNEQFF.

Regarding this clone: An end of the junction does not agree with germline; a read error may underlie this. This chain joins TRBV6-5 and TRBJ1-6; D is unclear. The CDR3 is 15 residues long. Germline-derived CDR1 and CDR2 are MNHEY and SVGAGI. CDR3 sequence (DNA): TGTGTCAGCAGCAGTCTACAGTCATTCAATTCACCCCTCCACTTT. Translated, it gives CVSSSLQSFNSPLHF.

This chain connects TRBV29-1 to TRBJ1-4, with 8 bases matching TRBD1. The germline gives CDR1 SQVTM, CDR2 ANQGSEA. The CDR3 consists of 14 residues. V lost 7 bases, J lost 4 bases, and 8 bases stayed unmatched. DNA of the CDR3: TGCAGCGCTGGGGCACAGGGGGGTAATGAAAAACTGTTTTTT. Amino acids: CSAGAQGGNEKLFF.

The rearrangement links TRBV7-9 to TRBJ2-3; TRBD2 matches 7 bases. CDR3 size: 14 residues. Losses at the gene ends were 5 bases for V and 3 bases for J; bases not matched to a gene: 5. The germline V gene encodes CDR1 SEHNR and CDR2 FQNEAQ (reference sequence). The CDR3 spells CASSRSGGTDTQYF. The CDR3 coding sequence is TGTGCCAGCAGCCGGTCGGGGGGAACAGATACGCAGTATTTT. Combining the CDR3 with reference TRBV7-9 and TRBJ2-3 gives the whole variable domain DTGVSQNPRHKITKRGQNVTFRCDPISEHNRLYWYRQTLGQGPEFLTYFQNEAQLEKSRLLSDRFSAERPKGSFSTLEIQRTEQGDSAMYLCASSRSGGTDTQYFGPGTRLTVL.

The chain links TRBV29-1 to TRBJ2-1; 14 bases fit TRBD2. The CDR3 runs 15 residues. Germline CDR1 reads SQVTM; CDR2 reads ANQGSEA. V shed 4 bases and J 7 bases; nucleotides not matched to a gene: 6. The CDR3 region is CSVAGTSGSSNEQFF. The CDR3 DNA reads TGCAGCGTTGCCGGGACTAGCGGGAGCTCGAATGAGCAGTTCTTC.

V is TRBV5-6 and J is TRBJ2-1; TRBD2 might be the D (7 bases). Trimming removed 4 bases at V and 6 bases at J, with 20 bases between. CDR3 length equals 16 residues. Germline V gene lookup returns CDR1 SGHDT and CDR2 YYEEEE. The chain's CDR3 is CASSRNGGAGFNEQFF. The CDR3 nucleotides read TGTGCCAGCAGCCGGAATGGGGGGGCAGGTTTCAATGAGCAGTTCTTC. Full variable domain (rest looked up from reference TRBV5-6 and TRBJ2-1): DAGVTQSPTHLIKTRGQQVTLRCSPKSGHDTVSWYQQALGQGPQFIFQYYEEEERQRGNFPDRFSGHQFPNYSSELNVNALLLGDSALYLCASSRNGGAGFNEQFFGPGTRLTVL.

J is TRBJ1-1 and V is TRBV7-9, with D perhaps TRBD1 (5 bases). CDR1 is SEHNR and CDR2 is FQNEAQ in the germline V gene (reference sequence). Trimming took off 5 bases at V and 3 bases at J, with 10 bases between the two ends. The CDR3 is 13 amino acids. The CDR3 sequence: CASSRTGDTEAFF. The CDR3 DNA reads as TGTGCCAGCAGCCGTACGGGGGACACTGAAGCTTTCTTT.

The rearrangement uses TRBV29-1 and TRBJ2-6; D is ambiguous. Germline V gives CDR1 SQVTM, CDR2 ANQGSEA. This CDR3 contains 13 residues. Trimming took 6 bases from V and 3 from J, leaving 9 bases between them. CDR3 coding DNA: TGCAGCGTGGGCAACTTTGGGGCCAACGTCCTGACTTTC. Residues: CSVGNFGANVLTF. The complete variable domain, with remaining parts taken from reference TRBV29-1 and TRBJ2-6, reads SAVISQKPSRDICQRGTSLTIQCQVDSQVTMMFWYRQQPGQSLTLIATANQGSEATYESGFVIDKFPISRPNLTFSTLTVSNMSPEDSSIYLCSVGNFGANVLTFGAGSRLTVL.

The chain employs TRBV28 and TRBJ2-4; D not resolved. Between the trimmed V and J ends, which lost 0 bases and 2 bases, there was a span of 5 bases. The CDR3 totals 14 residues. CDR1 and CDR2 from the germline V gene are MDHEN and SYDVKM. CDR3 protein: CASSLWRPKNIQYF. The CDR3 region has the DNA TGTGCCAGCAGTTTATGGAGGCCCAAAAACATTCAGTACTTC.

This chain connects TRBV2 to TRBJ1-1; maybe TRBD1 (6 bases). This CDR3 contains 14 residues. Trimming left V 6 bases short and J 3 bases short, with 14 bases between. The germline CDR1 and CDR2 sequences are SNHLY and FYNNEI. The CDR3 DNA reads TGTGCCAGCAGCGAGCAGGGGAGAGACACTGAAGCTTTCTTT. This encodes CASSEQGRDTEAFF.

The sample holds one count of this clone. The chain recombines TRBV9 with TRBJ2-2, with TRBD1 matching 12 bases. CDR3 length equals 16 residues. V lost 4 bases and J lost 6; bases outside the gene matches: 7. Looked up from germline, CDR1 is SGDLS and CDR2 is YYNGEE. CDR3 region: CASSPPGQGASGELFF. The CDR3 DNA follows: TGTGCCAGCAGCCCTCCGGGACAGGGGGCATCCGGGGAGCTGTTTTTT.

J is TRBJ2-7 and V is TRBV18; TRBD1 is a possible D gene (6 bases). With 6 bases removed from V and 0 bases from J, the gap between germline ends came to 12 bases. The germline gives CDR1 KGHSH, CDR2 LQKENI. CDR3 length equals 14 residues. The CDR3 region has the DNA TGTGCCAGCTCGCCCGGGACACCCTCCTACGAGCAGTACTTC. As protein: CASSPGTPSYEQYF.

The chain has TRBV7-9 and TRBJ1-1, with D perhaps TRBD1 (5 bases). The CDR3 spans 16 residues. Germline CDR1 reads SEHNR; CDR2 reads FQNEAQ (reference sequence). V was pared by 5 bases and J by 0 bases, with 16 bases between. This chain's CDR3 is CASSPESGALNTEAFF. The CDR3 DNA sequence: TGTGCCAGCAGCCCCGAAAGCGGGGCCTTGAACACTGAAGCTTTCTTT.

This chain connects TRBV10-1 to TRBJ2-7; D is possibly TRBD1 (6 bases). CDR1 WNHNN and CDR2 SYGVQD come from the germline V gene (reference sequence). The CDR3 length is 13 residues. The V and J ends lost 0 bases and 11 bases respectively, with 14 bases between them. The CDR3: CASSESGTQREYF. DNA for the CDR3: TGCGCCAGCAGTGAGTCGGGGACACAAAGGGAGTACTTC.

This sequence joins TRBV19 and TRBJ2-7; 9 bases fit TRBD2. V lost 6 bases to trimming and J lost 4 bases; unmatched junction nucleotides: 10. The CDR3 extends over 15 amino acids. CDR1 LNHDA and CDR2 SQIVND come from the germline V gene (reference sequence). As DNA, the CDR3 is TGTGCCAGTAGGGGTCTGACTAGCGGAAAATACGAGCAGTACTTC. Its translation is CASRGLTSGKYEQYF.

The genes are TRBV7-9 and TRBJ2-2, with TRBD1 matching 7 bases. V lost 3 bases, J lost 4 bases, and 8 bases stayed unmatched. Germline V gene data show CDR1 as SEHNR and CDR2 as FQNEAQ (reference sequence). CDR3 length: 16 residues. The CDR3 spells CASSFTGVGSTGELFF. The CDR3 DNA follows: TGTGCCAGCAGCTTCACAGGGGTCGGGTCCACCGGGGAGCTGTTTTTT. The variable domain in full, with the rest retrieved from reference TRBV7-9 and TRBJ2-2, is DTGVSQNPRHKITKRGQNVTFRCDPISEHNRLYWYRQTLGQGPEFLTYFQNEAQLEKSRLLSDRFSAERPKGSFSTLEIQRTEQGDSAMYLCASSFTGVGSTGELFFGEGSRLTVL.

The chain recombines TRBV29-1 with TRBJ1-1; D is unclear. With 4 bases removed from V and 4 bases from J, the gap between germline ends came to 10 bases. CDR1 SQVTM and CDR2 ANQGSEA come from the germline V gene. This CDR3 is built from 12 residues. The CDR3 reads CSVAVGGTEAFF. The CDR3 DNA follows: TGCAGCGTTGCCGTAGGAGGCACTGAAGCTTTCTTT.

This clone was counted only a few times. The CDR3 sequence: CASSLGGSYQPQHF. In DNA, the CDR3 is TGTGCCAGCAGCTTAGGCGGCAGTTATCAGCCCCAGCATTTT. The chain uses TRBV7-8 and TRBJ1-5; unclear D gene. The germline V and J ends were trimmed by 1 base and 5 bases, with 9 bases remaining between them. CDR1 is SGHVS and CDR2 is FQNEAQ in the germline V gene. The CDR3 consists of 14 residues.

This clone was seen just once. The V and J genes are TRBV29-1 and TRBJ2-1; D gene uncertain. In germline, CDR1 is SQVTM, CDR2 ANQGSEA. V was pared by 6 bases and J by 4 bases, with 10 bases between. The CDR3 is 12 amino acids. CDR3 nucleotide sequence: TGCAGCGTCCCTACAGAATACAATGAGCAGTTCTTC. Amino acids: CSVPTEYNEQFF.

This rearrangement joins TRBV19 to TRBJ1-2; tentative D call: TRBD1 (6 bases). V gave up 5 bases and J gave up 6 bases, with 7 bases separating them. Germline-derived CDR1 and CDR2 are LNHDA and SQIVND (reference sequence). The CDR3 contains 11 residues. This CDR3 reads CASSYRDGYTF. The DNA of the CDR3 is TGTGCCAGTAGTTACAGGGATGGCTACACCTTC.